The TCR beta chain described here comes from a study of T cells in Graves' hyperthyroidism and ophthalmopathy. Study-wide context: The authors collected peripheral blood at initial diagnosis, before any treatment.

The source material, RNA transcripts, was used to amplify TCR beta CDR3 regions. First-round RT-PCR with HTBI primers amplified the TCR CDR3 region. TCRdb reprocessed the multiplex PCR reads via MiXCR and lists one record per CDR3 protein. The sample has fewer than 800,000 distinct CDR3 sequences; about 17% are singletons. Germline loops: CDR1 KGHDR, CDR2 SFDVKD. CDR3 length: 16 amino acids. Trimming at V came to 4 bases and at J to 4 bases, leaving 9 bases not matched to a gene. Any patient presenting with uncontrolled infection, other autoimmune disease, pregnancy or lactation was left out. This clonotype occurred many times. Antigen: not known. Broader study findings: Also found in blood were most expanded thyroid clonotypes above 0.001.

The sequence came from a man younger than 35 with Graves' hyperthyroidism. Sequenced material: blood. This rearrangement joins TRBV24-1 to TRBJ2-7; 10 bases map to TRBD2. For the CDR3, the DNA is TGTGCCACCAGTGACGTCGGGGTAGCGGGAGGATACGAGCAGTACTTC. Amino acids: CATSDVGVAGGYEQYF.